The 21 T cell receptor beta chains reported below all come from one sample, sequenced in a study of shared clonotypes between healthy human individuals. Generated by immunoSEQ multiplex PCR, the TCRdb table keeps only in-frame clones and is missing some. The sample holds some 1 million clones, about 80% seen once. Sequencing was performed on memory CD4+ T cells sorted from blood. The subset: CD45RA-negative fraction. The receptors shown here come from a man aged 18 to 35 in good health.

The rearrangement joins TRBV5-1 to TRBJ2-1; a possible D gene is TRBD1 (6 bases). Germline V gene data show CDR1 as SGHRS and CDR2 as YFSETQ. CDR3 size: 16 residues. V was trimmed by 2 bases and J by 6 bases, leaving 18 bases between them. The CDR3 DNA is TGCGCCAGCAGCTTCCCGGGACACTCAGCGATCAATGAGCAGTTCTTC. It translates to CASSFPGHSAINEQFF.

This rearrangement joins TRBV6-6 to TRBJ1-1; the D gene is possibly TRBD1 (6 bases). V was trimmed by 5 bases and J by 1 base, leaving 11 bases between them. The CDR3 contains 14 residues. Per germline, CDR1 MNHNY and CDR2 SVGAGI (reference sequence). The CDR3 DNA is TGTGCCAGCAGTACGCCGGACAGGAACACTGAAGCTTTCTTT. This sequence encodes CASSTPDRNTEAFF.

The table lists this clone with many counts. The V and J genes are TRBV5-1 and TRBJ2-5; 11 nucleotides line up with TRBD1. This CDR3 spans 16 amino acids. Trimming took 4 bases from V and 5 from J; bases not matched to a gene: 10. Germline V lookup: CDR1 SGHRS, CDR2 YFSETQ. The chain's CDR3 is CASSRGWTGGEETQYF. CDR3 sequence (DNA): TGCGCCAGCAGCCGGGGCTGGACAGGGGGCGAGGAGACCCAGTACTTC.

The J gene is TRBJ1-3, the V gene TRBV5-1; tentative D call: TRBD1 (5 bases). Trimming stripped 4 bases from V and 1 base from J, with 12 bases between. The CDR3 length is 15 residues. Germline V lookup: CDR1 SGHRS, CDR2 YFSETQ. DNA of the CDR3: TGCGCCAGCAGCCCGGACCCAGGGTCTGGAAACACCATATATTTT. It encodes CASSPDPGSGNTIYF.

In DNA, the CDR3 is TGTGCCATCACCCCGGACAGGGCGGGCGGGGAGCTGTTTTTT. Translated: CAITPDRAGGELFF. The V gene is TRBV10-3, the J gene TRBJ2-2; 8 bases align to TRBD1. The ends lost 7 bases at V and 7 bases at J; junction bases unmatched: 8. Looked up from germline, CDR1 is ENHRY and CDR2 is SYGVKD. The CDR3 has 14 amino acids.

This chain connects TRBV19 to TRBJ2-1; TRBD2 aligns across 12 bases. CDR1 is LNHDA and CDR2 is SQIVND in the germline V gene (reference sequence). V trimming: 5 bases; J trimming: 8 bases; junction bases outside the gene matches: 4. The CDR3 extends over 14 amino acids. This chain's CDR3 is CASSPGLAGYEQFF. The CDR3 region has the DNA TGTGCCAGTAGTCCGGGACTAGCGGGCTATGAGCAGTTCTTC. The whole variable domain, filled in from reference TRBV19 and TRBJ2-1, reads DGGITQSPKYLFRKEGQNVTLSCEQNLNHDAMYWYRQDPGQGLRLIYYSQIVNDFQKGDIAEGYSVSREKKESFPLTVTSAQKNPTAFYLCASSPGLAGYEQFFGPGTRLTVL.

Notes on this clone: The same CDR3 also results from other DNA sequences found in this sample. This chain joins TRBV5-1 and TRBJ2-3; D may match TRBD1 or TRBD2 (5 bases each). The germline V gene has CDR1 SGHRS and CDR2 YFSETQ. The CDR3 consists of 16 residues. V was cut by 0 bases and J by 3 bases, with 14 bases left in between. CDR3 bases: TGCGCCAGCAGCTTGGGAGGGCAGGGATCGACAGATACGCAGTATTTT. Residues: CASSLGGQGSTDTQYF.

A few counts support this clone. The CDR3 bases are TGTGCCAGCAGTTCCGGACAGGGCGAGTCGCACACTGAAGCTTTCTTT. Translation: CASSSGQGESHTEAFF. The rearrangement joins TRBV28 to TRBJ1-1; 8 nucleotides align to TRBD1. J gave up 3 bases and V 4 bases, and 10 bases lay outside the gene matches. Germline loops: CDR1 MDHEN, CDR2 SYDVKM. CDR3 size: 16 residues.

The chain combines TRBV6-5 with TRBJ2-5; D might be TRBD1 (6 bases). From germline, CDR1 is MNHEY and CDR2 SVGAGI. V gave up 2 bases and J gave up 1 base, with 14 bases separating them. The length of the CDR3 is 16 residues. The CDR3 sequence is CASSYVPHRAQETQYF. The CDR3 region has the DNA TGTGCCAGCAGTTACGTTCCACACAGGGCCCAAGAGACCCAGTACTTC.

This clone was detected only once. The genes are TRBV7-8 and TRBJ2-1; 9 nucleotides match TRBD1. The CDR3 length is 15 residues. With 5 bases clipped from V and 6 bases from J, the junction kept 8 bases outside the gene matches. Germline assignment: CDR1 SGHVS and CDR2 FQNEAQ. CDR3 nucleotides: TGTGCCAGCAGCCCGGGACAGGGAGCCTTCAATGAGCAGTTCTTC. Translated, it gives CASSPGQGAFNEQFF. Combining the CDR3 with reference TRBV7-8 and TRBJ2-1 gives the whole variable domain GAGVSQSPRYKVAKRGQDVALRCDPISGHVSLFWYQQALGQGPEFLTYFQNEAQLDKSGLPSDRFFAERPEGSVSTLKIQRTQQEDSAVYLCASSPGQGAFNEQFFGPGTRLTVL.

This chain links TRBV2 with TRBJ1-2; TRBD1 matches 9 bases. J gave up 2 bases and V 8 bases, and 6 bases lay outside the gene matches. The CDR3 is made up of 14 amino acids. Germline CDR1 reads SNHLY; CDR2 reads FYNNEI. The DNA of the CDR3 is TGTGCCAGCGGGCGGACAGGGGCCAACTATGGCTACACCTTC. It translates to CASGRTGANYGYTF.

The chain combines TRBV9 with TRBJ2-7, with 10 positions matching TRBD1. This CDR3 has 14 residues. CDR1 and CDR2 from the germline V gene are SGDLS and YYNGEE. J was trimmed by 2 bases and V by 4 bases; bases with no gene match: 3. CDR3 residues: CASSYGQGAYEQYF. Here the CDR3 DNA reads TGTGCCAGCAGCTACGGACAGGGGGCCTACGAGCAGTACTTC.

The rearrangement joins TRBV2 to TRBJ1-5; the D gene is possibly TRBD1 (5 bases). The CDR3 is made up of 12 amino acids. V lost 3 bases to trimming and J lost 11 bases, with 11 bases between them. Looked up from germline, CDR1 is SNHLY and CDR2 is FYNNEI. The CDR3, as DNA: TGTGCCAGCAGTGATAGGGGCAGGGCCCAGCATTTT. It yields the protein CASSDRGRAQHF.

The rearrangement links TRBV11-2 to TRBJ2-7; a weak D match, TRBD1 (6 bases). Deletions cut 3 bases from V and 1 base from J, with 13 bases between. The V gene's germline CDR1 is SGHAT and CDR2 FQNNGV. CDR3 length: 15 residues. CDR3 in amino acids: CASSLSPGVSYEQYF. The CDR3 DNA is TGTGCCAGCAGCTTGTCACCAGGGGTATCCTACGAGCAGTACTTC.

Notes on this clone: At one of its ends the junction is not consistent with the germline gene, which may arise from a read error. The V gene is TRBV6-1, the J gene TRBJ1-1, with D hard to call. Per germline, CDR1 MNHNS and CDR2 SASEGT. The CDR3 has 10 residues. CDR3 residues: CVSRWEEAFF. The CDR3 bases are TGTGTCAGCCGGTGGGAGGAAGCTTTCTTT.

This clone has ten or more counts. This chain uses TRBV2 with TRBJ1-2; 10 positions agree with TRBD1. Germline loops: CDR1 SNHLY, CDR2 FYNNEI. This CDR3 has 12 amino acids. Trimming removed 5 bases from V and 7 bases from J; junction bases left unmatched: 1. The CDR3 loop is CASSRDRGGYTF. DNA for the CDR3: TGTGCCAGCAGTCGGGACAGGGGTGGCTACACCTTC.

This clone appeared a single time. The chain employs TRBV10-2 and TRBJ2-1; 11 positions match TRBD2. The CDR3 has 15 amino acids. The V gene end was trimmed by 5 bases and the J gene end by 6 bases; junction bases not matched to a gene: 6. Germline-derived CDR1 and CDR2 are WSHSY and SAAADI. CDR3 region: CASSLAGGLGNEQFF. In DNA, the CDR3 is TGCGCCAGCAGTCTAGCGGGGGGTCTCGGCAATGAGCAGTTCTTC.

The J gene is TRBJ2-1, the V gene TRBV5-1, with 7 nucleotides matching TRBD1. The CDR3 contains 14 residues. In germline, CDR1 is SGHRS, CDR2 YFSETQ. V lost 2 bases and J lost 10; bases outside the gene matches: 9. The CDR3 protein is CASSLGGGVEEQFF. DNA for the CDR3: TGCGCCAGCAGCTTAGGGGGCGGAGTAGAGGAGCAGTTCTTC.

The table lists this clone with a few counts. This chain joins TRBV27 and TRBJ2-2, with TRBD2 matching over 7 bases. The V and J ends lost 6 bases and 1 base, in that order; junction bases with no gene match: 11. CDR1 is MNHEY and CDR2 is SMNVEV in the germline V gene (reference sequence). The CDR3 is 17 amino acids. DNA for the CDR3: TGTGCCAGCAGAGTAGCCCTAGCGGACCGGAACACCGGGGAGCTGTTTTTT. Protein product: CASRVALADRNTGELFF.

This clone has a single count. This rearrangement joins TRBV19 to TRBJ1-4, with D maybe TRBD1 (5 bases). V shed 5 bases and J shed 5 bases, with 18 bases lying between them. CDR1 LNHDA and CDR2 SQIVND come from the germline V gene (reference sequence). The CDR3 has 16 residues. The CDR3 loop reads CASSPYLRDENEKLFF. The CDR3 nucleotides read TGTGCCAGTAGTCCCTACCTCCGGGACGAAAATGAAAAACTGTTTTTT.

The chain uses TRBV9 and TRBJ2-3; the D call may be TRBD1 or TRBD2 (5 bases each). CDR3 size: 16 residues. Germline V CDR1 and CDR2: SGDLS, YYNGEE. With 4 bases removed from V and 5 bases from J, the gap between germline ends came to 20 bases. As DNA, the CDR3 is TGTGCCAGCAGCCAGACGGGGACCCAGGTTGGAGATACGCAGTATTTT. This codes for CASSQTGTQVGDTQYF.